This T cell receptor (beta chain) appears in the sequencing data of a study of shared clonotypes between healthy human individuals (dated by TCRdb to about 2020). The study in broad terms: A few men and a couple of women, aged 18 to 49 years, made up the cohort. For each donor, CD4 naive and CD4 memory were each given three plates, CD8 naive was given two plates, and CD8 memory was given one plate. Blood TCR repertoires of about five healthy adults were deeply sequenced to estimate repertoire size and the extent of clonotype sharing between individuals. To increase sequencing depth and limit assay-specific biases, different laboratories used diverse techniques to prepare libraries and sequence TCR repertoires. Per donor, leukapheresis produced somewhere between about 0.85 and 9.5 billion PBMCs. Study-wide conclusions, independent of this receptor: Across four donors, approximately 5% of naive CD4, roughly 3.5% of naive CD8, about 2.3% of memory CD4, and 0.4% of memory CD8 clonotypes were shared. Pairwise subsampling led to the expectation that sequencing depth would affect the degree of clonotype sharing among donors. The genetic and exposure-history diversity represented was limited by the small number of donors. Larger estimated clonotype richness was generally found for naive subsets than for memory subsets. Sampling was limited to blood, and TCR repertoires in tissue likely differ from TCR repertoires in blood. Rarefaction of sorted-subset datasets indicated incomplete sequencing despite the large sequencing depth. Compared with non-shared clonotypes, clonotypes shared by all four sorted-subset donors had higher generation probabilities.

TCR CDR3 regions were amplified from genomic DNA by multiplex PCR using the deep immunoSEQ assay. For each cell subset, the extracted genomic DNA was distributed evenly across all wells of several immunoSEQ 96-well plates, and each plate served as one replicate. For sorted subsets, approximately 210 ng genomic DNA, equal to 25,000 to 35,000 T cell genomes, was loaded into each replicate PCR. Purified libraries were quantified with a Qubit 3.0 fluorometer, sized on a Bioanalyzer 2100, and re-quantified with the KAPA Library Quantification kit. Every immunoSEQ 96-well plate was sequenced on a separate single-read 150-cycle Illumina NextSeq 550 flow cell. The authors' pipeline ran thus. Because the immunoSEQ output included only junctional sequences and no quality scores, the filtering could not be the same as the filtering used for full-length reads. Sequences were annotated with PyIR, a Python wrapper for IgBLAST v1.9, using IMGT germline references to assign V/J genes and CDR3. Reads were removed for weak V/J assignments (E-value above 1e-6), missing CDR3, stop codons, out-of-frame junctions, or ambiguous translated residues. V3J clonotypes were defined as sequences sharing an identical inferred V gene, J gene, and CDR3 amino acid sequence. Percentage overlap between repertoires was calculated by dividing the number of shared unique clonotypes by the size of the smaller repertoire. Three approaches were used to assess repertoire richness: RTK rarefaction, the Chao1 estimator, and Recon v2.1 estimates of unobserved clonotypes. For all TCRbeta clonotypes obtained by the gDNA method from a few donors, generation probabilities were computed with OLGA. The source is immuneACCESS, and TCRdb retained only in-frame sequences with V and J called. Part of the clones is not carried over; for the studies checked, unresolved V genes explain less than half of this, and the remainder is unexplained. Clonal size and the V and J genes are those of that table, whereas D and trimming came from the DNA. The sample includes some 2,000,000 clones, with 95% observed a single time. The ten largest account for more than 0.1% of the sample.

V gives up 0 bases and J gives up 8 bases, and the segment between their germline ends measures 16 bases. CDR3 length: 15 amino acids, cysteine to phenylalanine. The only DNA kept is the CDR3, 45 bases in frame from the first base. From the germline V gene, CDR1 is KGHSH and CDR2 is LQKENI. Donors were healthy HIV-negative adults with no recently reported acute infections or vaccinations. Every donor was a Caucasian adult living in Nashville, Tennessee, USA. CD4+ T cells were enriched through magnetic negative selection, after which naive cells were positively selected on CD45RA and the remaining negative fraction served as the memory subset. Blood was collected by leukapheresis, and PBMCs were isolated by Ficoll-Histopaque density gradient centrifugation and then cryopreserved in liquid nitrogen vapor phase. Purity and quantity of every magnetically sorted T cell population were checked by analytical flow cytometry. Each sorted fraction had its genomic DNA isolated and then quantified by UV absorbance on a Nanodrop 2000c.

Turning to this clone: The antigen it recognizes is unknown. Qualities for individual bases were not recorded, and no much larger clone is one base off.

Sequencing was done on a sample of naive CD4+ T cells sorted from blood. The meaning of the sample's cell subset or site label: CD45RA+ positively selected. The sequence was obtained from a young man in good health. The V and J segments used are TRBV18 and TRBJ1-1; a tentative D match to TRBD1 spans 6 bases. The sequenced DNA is TGTGCCAGCTCACCACCAGGGACAAAGAGAATGGAAGCTTTCTTT. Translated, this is CASSPPGTKRMEAFF.